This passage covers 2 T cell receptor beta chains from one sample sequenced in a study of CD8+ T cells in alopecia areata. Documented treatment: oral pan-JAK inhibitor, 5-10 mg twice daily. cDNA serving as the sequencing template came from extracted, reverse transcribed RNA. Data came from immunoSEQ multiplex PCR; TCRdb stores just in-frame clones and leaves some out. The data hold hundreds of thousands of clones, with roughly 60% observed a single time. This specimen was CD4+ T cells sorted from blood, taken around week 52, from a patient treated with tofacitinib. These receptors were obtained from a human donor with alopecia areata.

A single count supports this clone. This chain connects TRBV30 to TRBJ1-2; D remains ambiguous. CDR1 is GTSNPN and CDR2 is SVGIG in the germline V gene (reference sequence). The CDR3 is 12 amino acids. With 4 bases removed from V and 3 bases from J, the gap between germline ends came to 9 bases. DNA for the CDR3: TGTGCCTGGAATCCGGGCTACTATGGCTACACCTTC. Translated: CAWNPGYYGYTF.

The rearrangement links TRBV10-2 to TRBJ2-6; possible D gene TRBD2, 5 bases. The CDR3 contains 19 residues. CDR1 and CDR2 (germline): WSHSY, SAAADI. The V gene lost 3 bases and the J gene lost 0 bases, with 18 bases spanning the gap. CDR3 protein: CASSDSAPEAHSGANVLTF. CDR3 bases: TGCGCCAGCAGTGATTCGGCCCCGGAGGCGCACTCTGGGGCCAACGTCCTGACTTTC.